The 8 T cell receptor beta chains in this list originate from one sample, sequenced in a study of technical replicates of blood from a few donors. The assay was immunoSEQ multiplex PCR, and TCRdb's table has in-frame clones only and misses some. Among 100,000 or so clones listed, approximately 96% were seen once. Material for sequencing was T cells isolated from PBMCs. The receptors were gathered from a human donor in good health.

V gene TRBV28 combines with J gene TRBJ2-4, with D possibly matching TRBD2 (7 bases). This CDR3 region has 17 residues. With 2 bases removed from V and 0 bases from J, the gap between germline ends came to 14 bases. Germline lookup yields CDR1 MDHEN and CDR2 SYDVKM. CDR3 bases: TGTGCCAGCAGTTTACGGGGGGCGAGTTCAGCCAAAAACATTCAGTACTTC. As protein: CASSLRGASSAKNIQYF.

The chain couples TRBV5-1 to TRBJ2-1; D may be TRBD1 (6 bases). The CDR3 is made up of 19 amino acids. The germline CDR1 and CDR2 sequences are SGHRS and YFSETQ. V was cut by 0 bases and J by 8 bases, with 27 bases left in between. In nucleotides, the CDR3 is TGCGCCAGCAGCTTGGTGTTGTCAGGGGCTAGGAACCGTAAAGATGAGCAGTTCTTC. This codes for CASSLVLSGARNRKDEQFF. The entire variable domain, with the rest obtained from reference TRBV5-1 and TRBJ2-1, is as follows: KAGVTQTPRYLIKTRGQQVTLSCSPISGHRSVSWYQQTPGQGLQFLFEYFSETQRNKGNFPGRFSGRQFSNSRSEMNVSTLELGDSALYLCASSLVLSGARNRKDEQFFGPGTRLTVL.

This clone was counted between two and nine times. The chain is built from TRBV2 and TRBJ1-4; D is perhaps TRBD1 (6 bases). The V end lost 6 bases, the J end lost 4 bases, and 15 bases lay between the germline ends. CDR1 is SNHLY, CDR2 FYNNEI, per germline. This CDR3 is built from 15 residues. CDR3 DNA: TGTGCCAGCAGGGCCCCGGGACAATATAATGAAAAACTGTTTTTT. This gives the protein CASRAPGQYNEKLFF.

The chain combines TRBV25-1 with TRBJ1-4, with 7 bases that match TRBD1. The V segment lost 3 bases and the J segment 8 bases; nucleotides outside the gene matches: 9. Germline CDR1 reads MGHDK; CDR2 reads SYGVNS. CDR3 length: 15 residues. The CDR3 DNA sequence: TGTGCCAGCAGTGACTCAGTCGTAGGGGGCGAAAAACTGTTTTTT. It specifies CASSDSVVGGEKLFF.

This rearrangement joins TRBV6-1 to TRBJ2-5; a weak D match, TRBD1 (6 bases). The germline V gene encodes CDR1 MNHNS and CDR2 SASEGT. The CDR3 is made up of 15 amino acids. The V end was cut by 6 bases, the J end by 2 bases, with 16 bases between. Here the CDR3 reads CASRMTGWGQETQYF. The DNA of the CDR3 is TGTGCCAGCAGGATGACAGGATGGGGGCAAGAGACCCAGTACTTC.

J is TRBJ2-1 and V is TRBV15; 7 positions agree with TRBD1. V trimming: 3 bases; J trimming: 2 bases; junction bases outside the gene matches: 7. Germline lookup yields CDR1 LNHNV and CDR2 YYDKDF (reference sequence). The CDR3 runs 16 residues. CDR3 sequence (DNA): TGTGCCACCAGCAGTCGGTGGCAGGGGGCCTACAATGAGCAGTTCTTC. Translating it yields CATSSRWQGAYNEQFF.

The V call is TRBV27, the J call TRBJ1-1; a possible D gene is TRBD1 (5 bases). Germline loops: CDR1 MNHEY, CDR2 SMNVEV (reference sequence). CDR3 length equals 13 residues. Trimming removed 8 bases from V and 4 bases from J, with 14 bases in between. Here the CDR3 DNA reads TGTGCCAGCTCCAATCTGGGGGGCACTGAAGCTTTCTTT. Residues: CASSNLGGTEAFF.

The chain has TRBV5-1 and TRBJ1-2, with D possibly TRBD1 on 5 matching bases. The germline V gene has CDR1 SGHRS and CDR2 YFSETQ. The CDR3 has 11 amino acids. Trimming left V 4 bases short and J 7 bases short, with 8 bases between. The chain's CDR3 is CASSGGSGYTF. CDR3 DNA sequence: TGCGCCAGCAGCGGGGGGTCTGGCTACACCTTC. The full variable domain, its missing parts supplied by reference TRBV5-1 and TRBJ1-2, is KAGVTQTPRYLIKTRGQQVTLSCSPISGHRSVSWYQQTPGQGLQFLFEYFSETQRNKGNFPGRFSGRQFSNSRSEMNVSTLELGDSALYLCASSGGSGYTFGSGTRLTVV.